These 21 T cell receptor beta chains came from one sample sequenced in a study of cytomegalovirus exposure and HLA in healthy donors. PCR employed 60 Vbeta and 13 Jbeta primers. Data came from immunoSEQ multiplex PCR; TCRdb stores just in-frame clones and leaves some out. The table shows approximately 75,000 clones, with 65% to 90% occurring only once. The sequenced sample was PBMCs. These receptor sequences come from a man between 65 and 80 years old in good health and CMV-seropositive.

Only a few counts were recorded for this clone. The gene calls are TRBV12-5 and TRBJ1-5; D unresolved. Trimming shortened V by 7 bases and J by 5 bases, and 9 bases separated the two germline ends. The length of the CDR3 is 12 residues. Germline CDR1 and CDR2: LGHNT and FRNRAP. CDR3 sequence (DNA): TGTGCTAGTGCCCCCCTTGATCAGCCCCAGCATTTT. It specifies CASAPLDQPQHF.

The rearrangement uses TRBV29-1 and TRBJ1-2; TRBD1 matches 7 bases. Germline CDR1 and CDR2: SQVTM and ANQGSEA. CDR3 length equals 14 residues. The V gene end was trimmed by 2 bases and the J gene end by 5 bases; junction bases not matched to a gene: 8. Here the CDR3 reads CSVESGLQGYGYTF. The DNA of the CDR3 is TGCAGCGTTGAATCAGGGTTACAGGGGTATGGCTACACCTTC.

The chain joins TRBV6-5 to TRBJ1-5, with 10 bases aligning to TRBD1. CDR1 MNHEY and CDR2 SVGAGI come from the germline V gene. J lost 4 bases, V lost 2 bases, and 2 bases had no gene match. The CDR3 has 15 amino acids. CDR3 amino acids: CASSYGTGVNQPQHF. As DNA, the CDR3 is TGTGCCAGCAGTTACGGGACAGGGGTTAATCAGCCCCAGCATTTT.

The chain recombines TRBV28 with TRBJ2-1; TRBD1 aligns across 8 bases. Germline assignment: CDR1 MDHEN and CDR2 SYDVKM. The CDR3 totals 13 residues. V shed 8 bases, J shed 6 bases, and the junction held 6 bases outside the gene matches. CDR3 sequence reads: CASSGTGLNEQFF. The CDR3 DNA sequence: TGTGCCAGCTCTGGGACAGGACTCAATGAGCAGTTCTTC. Variable domain in full (rest from reference TRBV28 and TRBJ2-1): DVKVTQSSRYLVKRTGEKVFLECVQDMDHENMFWYRQDPGLGLRLIYFSYDVKMKEKGDIPEGYSVSREKKERFSLILESASTNQTSMYLCASSGTGLNEQFFGPGTRLTVL.

The J gene is TRBJ1-6, the V gene TRBV28; 10 bases fit TRBD1. CDR3 size: 16 residues. The germline CDR1 and CDR2 sequences are MDHEN and SYDVKM. J was trimmed by 7 bases and V by 5 bases; bases with no gene match: 8. This chain's CDR3 is CASSQPGQGLNSPLHF. The CDR3 nucleotides are TGTGCCAGCAGTCAACCGGGACAGGGGCTAAATTCACCCCTCCACTTT.

This clone showed up just a few times. The V call is TRBV7-6, the J call TRBJ1-1, with D uncertain. Between the trimmed V and J ends, which lost 6 bases and 10 bases, there was a span of 12 bases. Germline loops: CDR1 SGHVS, CDR2 FNYEAQ. There are 11 residues in the CDR3. The CDR3 reads CASRAELAAFF. The DNA for the CDR3 is TGTGCCAGCAGGGCGGAGCTGGCAGCTTTCTTT.

The J gene is TRBJ1-5, the V gene TRBV30, with D possibly TRBD1 on 6 matching bases. CDR3 length equals 15 residues. V lost 1 base to trimming and J lost 4 bases, with 14 bases between them. In germline, CDR1 is GTSNPN, CDR2 SVGIG (reference sequence). For the CDR3, the DNA is TGTGCCTGGAGTGCAGGGGCAGCGCCTAATCAGCCCCAGCATTTT. It encodes CAWSAGAAPNQPQHF.

This chain joins TRBV7-2 and TRBJ2-3; no definite D call. V gave up 1 base and J gave up 0 bases, with 5 bases separating them. Germline lookup yields CDR1 SGHTA and CDR2 FQGNSA. CDR3 size: 14 residues. The CDR3 is CASSLGSSTDTQYF. CDR3 in DNA: TGTGCCAGCAGCTTAGGTAGTAGCACAGATACGCAGTATTTT.

V and J are TRBV7-9 and TRBJ2-3; D unclear. The germline V and J ends were trimmed by 3 bases and 6 bases, with 10 bases remaining between them. CDR3 length: 13 amino acids. Germline V gives CDR1 SEHNR, CDR2 FQNEAQ (reference sequence). The CDR3 DNA follows: TGTGCCAGCAGCTTCCTACACGGGGATACGCAGTATTTT. It specifies CASSFLHGDTQYF.

In nucleotides, the CDR3 is TGCGCCAGCAGCCAGGAAGGGAGGGAGACCCAGTACTTC. Its protein product is CASSQEGRETQYF. The rearrangement links TRBV4-1 to TRBJ2-5; D might be TRBD2 (6 bases). CDR1 MGHRA and CDR2 YSYEKL come from the germline V gene. V lost 3 bases, J lost 5 bases, and 10 bases lay in between. The CDR3 is made up of 13 amino acids.

This chain links TRBV6-1 with TRBJ2-5, with D possibly TRBD1 on 6 matching bases. The length of the CDR3 is 13 residues. Germline V gene lookup returns CDR1 MNHNS and CDR2 SASEGT. Trimming pared 5 bases from V and 5 bases from J, leaving 12 bases between. CDR3 amino acids: CASSLTGSETQYF. The CDR3 bases are TGTGCCAGCAGTCTTACAGGGTCGGAGACCCAGTACTTC.

The sample holds a few counts of this clone. The chain combines TRBV7-6 with TRBJ2-5, with 7 bases fitting TRBD1. V shed 5 bases, J shed 5 bases, and the junction held 11 bases outside the gene matches. Per the germline V gene, CDR1 is SGHVS and CDR2 is FNYEAQ. The CDR3 runs to 15 residues. DNA of the CDR3: TGTGCCAGCAGCCCCAAGGGGGCCCCGAGGGAGACCCAGTACTTC. Protein: CASSPKGAPRETQYF.

This chain connects TRBV4-1 to TRBJ1-6, with 9 nucleotides matching TRBD1. CDR1 and CDR2 (germline): MGHRA, YSYEKL. The CDR3 is 16 amino acids. V lost 7 bases, J lost 6 bases, and 10 bases stayed unmatched. CDR3 loop: CASTMRDREINSPLHF. Written as DNA, the CDR3 is TGCGCCAGCACAATGCGGGACAGGGAGATTAATTCACCCCTCCACTTT.

This clone was observed once. V is TRBV20-1 and J is TRBJ2-7, with D unresolved. Germline CDR1 DFQATT, CDR2 SNEGSKA (reference sequence). CDR3 length: 10 amino acids. V gave up 5 bases and J gave up 4 bases, with 6 bases separating them. The CDR3 is CSASQYEQYF. The CDR3 bases are TGCAGTGCTTCCCAGTACGAGCAGTACTTC.

The V and J genes are TRBV27 and TRBJ1-1; TRBD1 matches 7 bases. V trimming: 5 bases; J trimming: 1 base; junction bases outside the gene matches: 7. The CDR3 has 15 amino acids. Germline-derived CDR1 and CDR2 are MNHEY and SMNVEV (reference sequence). DNA of the CDR3: TGTGCCAGCAGTCAGATACAGGGGAGGAACACTGAAGCTTTCTTT. The encoded protein is CASSQIQGRNTEAFF.

This rearrangement joins TRBV10-3 to TRBJ1-1; TRBD1 aligns across 9 bases. J lost 2 bases, V lost 10 bases, and 11 bases had no gene match. The length of the CDR3 is 15 residues. Germline V gives CDR1 ENHRY, CDR2 SYGVKD. DNA of the CDR3: TGTGCCAGCCACCGGGACAGGGACGCCAACACTGAAGCTTTCTTT. Translating it yields CASHRDRDANTEAFF.

The chain carries TRBV7-2 and TRBJ1-2; tentatively, D is TRBD1 (6 bases). Trimming took off 5 bases at V and 4 bases at J, with 20 bases between the two ends. This CDR3 has 16 residues. CDR1 is SGHTA, CDR2 FQGNSA, per germline. CDR3 coding DNA: TGTGCCAGCAGCCCTGGGGTATTCCAGGGGCCCTATGGCTACACCTTC. Protein product: CASSPGVFQGPYGYTF.

V and J are TRBV15 and TRBJ2-7, with 11 bases lining up with TRBD1. CDR3 length equals 15 residues. Trimming took 2 bases from V and 6 from J; bases not matched to a gene: 6. CDR1 and CDR2 (germline): LNHNV, YYDKDF (reference sequence). The CDR3 loop is CATSRLLGTGGEQYF. The CDR3 DNA reads TGTGCCACCAGCAGATTGCTGGGGACAGGGGGCGAGCAGTACTTC. The complete variable domain, with remaining parts taken from reference TRBV15 and TRBJ2-7, reads DAMVIQNPRYQVTQFGKPVTLSCSQTLNHNVMYWYQQKSSQAPKLLFHYYDKDFNNEADTPDNFQSRRPNTSFCFLDIRSPGLGDTAMYLCATSRLLGTGGEQYFGPGTRLTVT.

This clone has just one count. The gene calls are TRBV29-1 and TRBJ2-7; 7 bases match TRBD1. V was pared by 4 bases and J by 2 bases, with 5 bases of the junction left unmatched. The CDR3 spans 13 residues. The germline gives CDR1 SQVTM, CDR2 ANQGSEA. In DNA, the CDR3 is TGCAGCGTTGTCCCGACAGGGACCTACGAGCAGTACTTC. It encodes CSVVPTGTYEQYF.

The chain combines TRBV4-3 with TRBJ1-2; a possible D gene is TRBD1 (6 bases). CDR1 is LGHNA and CDR2 is YSLEER in the germline V gene. V was shortened by 0 bases and J by 0 bases, with 14 bases between the two germline ends. The CDR3 is 17 amino acids. CDR3 sequence reads: CASSQEYGQRTNYGYTF. CDR3 coding DNA: TGCGCCAGCAGCCAAGAGTATGGACAGAGGACTAACTATGGCTACACCTTC.

The V gene is TRBV30, the J gene TRBJ1-5; unclear D gene. Trimming stripped 0 bases from V and 3 bases from J, with 6 bases between. The length of the CDR3 is 13 residues. Per the germline V gene, CDR1 is GTSNPN and CDR2 is SVGIG (reference sequence). Written as DNA, the CDR3 is TGTGCCTGGAGTGTCCAGGACAATCAGCCCCAGCATTTT. This translates into CAWSVQDNQPQHF. Using reference TRBV30 and TRBJ1-5 for the parts outside the CDR3, the full variable domain is SQTIHQWPATLVQPVGSPLSLECTVEGTSNPNLYWYRQAAGRGLQLLFYSVGIGQISSEVPQNLSASRPQDRQFILSSKKLLLSDSGFYLCAWSVQDNQPQHFGDGTRLSIL.